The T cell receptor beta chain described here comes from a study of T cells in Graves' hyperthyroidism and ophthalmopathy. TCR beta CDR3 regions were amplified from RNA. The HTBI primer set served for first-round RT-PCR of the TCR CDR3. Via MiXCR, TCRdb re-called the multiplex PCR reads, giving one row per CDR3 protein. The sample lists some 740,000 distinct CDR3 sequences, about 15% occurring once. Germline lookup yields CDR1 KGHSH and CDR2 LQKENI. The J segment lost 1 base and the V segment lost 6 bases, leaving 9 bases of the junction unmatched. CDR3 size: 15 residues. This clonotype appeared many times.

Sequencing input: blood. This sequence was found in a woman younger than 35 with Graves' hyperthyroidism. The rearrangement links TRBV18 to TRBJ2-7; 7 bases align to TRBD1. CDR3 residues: CASSDTRTGSYEQYF. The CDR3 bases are TGTGCCAGCTCGGACACTCGGACAGGATCCTACGAGCAGTACTTC.